The clone carrying this T cell receptor (beta chain) was seen once. TCR beta VDJ combinations and CDR3 sequences were profiled from genomic DNA. TCRdb independently ran MiXCR on the reads; one entry per CDR3 protein. The repertoire holds about 98,000 distinct CDR3 sequences, with roughly two thirds as singletons. The data were obtained in a study of CD8+CD57+ T cells in acquired aplastic anemia. Sequencing involved patients with CD8+CD57+ cell expansion previously shown by flow cytometry. Looked up from germline, CDR1 is SGHVS and CDR2 is FQNEAQ. V lost 5 bases and J lost 3, with 14 bases in between. The CDR3 has 15 amino acids.

The clonotype was recovered from a human donor with aplastic anemia. Sequencing was done on a sample of sorted CD4+, CD8+, or CD8+CD57+ T cells (not recorded which) from PBMCs. The chain employs TRBV7-8 and TRBJ1-5, with D possibly matching TRBD1 (5 bases). The CDR3 region has the DNA TGTGCCAGCAGCCTGCTCCGGGGCCACAATCAGCCCCAGCATTTT. Translation: CASSLLRGHNQPQHF. The full variable domain, rest sourced from reference TRBV7-8 and TRBJ1-5, is GAGVSQSPRYKVAKRGQDVALRCDPISGHVSLFWYQQALGQGPEFLTYFQNEAQLDKSGLPSDRFFAERPEGSVSTLKIQRTQQEDSAVYLCASSLLRGHNQPQHFGDGTRLSIL.